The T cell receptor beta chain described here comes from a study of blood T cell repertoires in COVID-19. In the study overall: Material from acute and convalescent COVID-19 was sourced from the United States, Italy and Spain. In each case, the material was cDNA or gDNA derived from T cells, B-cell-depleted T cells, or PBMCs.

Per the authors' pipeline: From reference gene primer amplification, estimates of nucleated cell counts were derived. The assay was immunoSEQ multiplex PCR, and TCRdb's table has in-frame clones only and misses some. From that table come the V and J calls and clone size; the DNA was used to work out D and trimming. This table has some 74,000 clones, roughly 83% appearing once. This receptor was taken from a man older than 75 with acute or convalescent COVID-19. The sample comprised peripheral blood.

The CDR3 sequence: CASSPRVRSYNEQFF. CDR3 nucleotide sequence: TGTGCCAGCAGTCCCAGGGTTCGATCCTACAATGAGCAGTTCTTC. This rearrangement joins TRBV6-5 to TRBJ2-1, with a tentative D call TRBD1 (5 bases). Germline V gene lookup returns CDR1 MNHEY and CDR2 SVGAGI. The CDR3 contains 15 residues. The V and J ends lost 5 bases and 1 base respectively, with 12 bases between them.